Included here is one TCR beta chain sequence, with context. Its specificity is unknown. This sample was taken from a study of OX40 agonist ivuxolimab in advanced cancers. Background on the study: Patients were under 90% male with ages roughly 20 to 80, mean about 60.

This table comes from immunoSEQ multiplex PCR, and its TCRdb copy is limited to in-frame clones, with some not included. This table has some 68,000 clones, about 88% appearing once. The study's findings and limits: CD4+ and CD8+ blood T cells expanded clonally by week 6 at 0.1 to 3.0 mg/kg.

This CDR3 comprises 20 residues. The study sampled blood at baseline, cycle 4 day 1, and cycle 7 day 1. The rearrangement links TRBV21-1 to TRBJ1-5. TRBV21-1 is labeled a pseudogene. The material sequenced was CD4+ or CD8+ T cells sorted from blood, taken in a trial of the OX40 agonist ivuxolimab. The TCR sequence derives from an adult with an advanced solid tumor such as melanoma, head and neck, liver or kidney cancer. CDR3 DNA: TGTGCCAGCAGCACATTCGGGGGGGGACAGGATTTGTATAGCAATCAGCCCCAGCATTTT. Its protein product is CASSTFGGGQDLYSNQPQHF.